These 18 T cell receptor beta chains were sequenced from one sample in a study of T cell responses to AZD1222 COVID-19 vaccine. Measured with immunoSEQ multiplex PCR; TCRdb has only the in-frame clones, and not every one. Here the sample spans 100,000 to 120,000 clones, roughly nine tenths being singletons. Here the sequenced sample was peripheral blood, taken 28 days after the second AZD1222 dose. These receptors all come from an adult who received the AZD1222 COVID-19 vaccine.

The chain links TRBV6-6 to TRBJ1-4; D unclear. Between the trimmed V and J ends, which lost 7 bases and 8 bases, there was a span of 20 bases. This CDR3 contains 15 residues. Per the germline V gene, CDR1 is MNHNY and CDR2 is SVGAGI (reference sequence). CDR3 sequence (DNA): TGTGCCAGCATTGGCAATGGTGCCGGAAAGGAAAAACTGTTTTTT. Its translation: CASIGNGAGKEKLFF.

The genes are TRBV6-5 and TRBJ1-1, with D maybe TRBD1 (5 bases). Per the germline V gene, CDR1 is MNHEY and CDR2 is SVGAGI. CDR3 size: 15 residues. Trimming removed 2 bases from V and 1 base from J, with 11 bases in between. CDR3 DNA: TGTGCCAGCAGTTACCAAAACCAGGGGAACACTGAAGCTTTCTTT. This translates into CASSYQNQGNTEAFF.

The chain joins TRBV19 to TRBJ1-2; D is uncertain. This CDR3 region has 17 residues. CDR1 LNHDA and CDR2 SQIVND come from the germline V gene (reference sequence). V was pared by 7 bases and J by 0 bases, with 21 bases between. CDR3 sequence reads: CASTTVAARGPNYGYTF. The CDR3 region has the DNA TGTGCCAGTACCACTGTAGCAGCCAGAGGACCTAACTATGGCTACACCTTC. Combining the CDR3 with reference TRBV19 and TRBJ1-2 gives the whole variable domain DGGITQSPKYLFRKEGQNVTLSCEQNLNHDAMYWYRQDPGQGLRLIYYSQIVNDFQKGDIAEGYSVSREKKESFPLTVTSAQKNPTAFYLCASTTVAARGPNYGYTFGSGTRLTVV.

Only a few counts were recorded for this clone. CDR3 protein: CASSLEGAGVSYNEQFF. The CDR3 region has the DNA TGTGCCAGCAGCTTAGAGGGTGCGGGAGTTTCCTACAATGAGCAGTTCTTC. The J gene is TRBJ2-1, the V gene TRBV7-3, with TRBD2 identical over 7 bases. CDR1 and CDR2 (germline): SGHTA, FQGTGA. This CDR3 is 17 amino acids long. The junction had 8 bases not matched to a gene; V was cut back by 2 bases and J by 1 base.

This chain links TRBV7-8 with TRBJ2-5; 7 positions agree with TRBD2. The germline V gene encodes CDR1 SGHVS and CDR2 FQNEAQ. The junction had 7 bases not matched to a gene; V was cut back by 4 bases and J by 8 bases. The CDR3 runs to 13 residues. The CDR3 protein is CASSYSGGRTQYF. As DNA, the CDR3 is TGTGCCAGCAGCTACTCCGGGGGGAGAACCCAGTACTTC.

The V call is TRBV27, the J call TRBJ2-6; TRBD2 matches at 8 bases. After removal of 7 bases from V and 0 bases from J, the junction contained 14 bases not matched to a gene. The CDR3 loop spans 19 amino acids. Germline CDR1 is MNHEY and CDR2 is SMNVEV (reference sequence). The CDR3 nucleotides are TGTGCCAGCACCAAACTGGGGCGGGAGGCCCACTCTGGGGCCAACGTCCTGACTTTC. This gives the protein CASTKLGREAHSGANVLTF.

The chain employs TRBV4-3 and TRBJ1-2; TRBD1 matches at 8 bases. From germline, CDR1 is LGHNA and CDR2 YSLEER. Germline trimming cut 4 bases from V and 1 base from J; bases unmatched to any gene: 5. The CDR3 has 15 residues. The CDR3 DNA sequence: TGCGCCAGCAGCCTCGCGACAGGGGTTAACTATGGCTACACCTTC. Translating it yields CASSLATGVNYGYTF.

The rearrangement uses TRBV29-1 and TRBJ1-1; TRBD1 agrees at 9 bases. Losses at the gene ends were 7 bases for V and 0 bases for J; bases not matched to a gene: 9. CDR3 length: 15 residues. Germline-derived CDR1 and CDR2 are SQVTM and ANQGSEA. CDR3 region: CSGGQGKRMNTEAFF. The CDR3 DNA sequence: TGCAGCGGCGGACAGGGGAAAAGGATGAACACTGAAGCTTTCTTT.

A note on this clone: The sample has other DNA sequences that encode this CDR3 too. The rearrangement links TRBV18 to TRBJ1-5, with no clear D. The V and J ends lost 3 bases and 4 bases respectively, with 7 bases between them. The germline CDR1 and CDR2 sequences are KGHSH and LQKENI. CDR3 size: 13 residues. The CDR3 DNA follows: TGTGCCAGCTCACCGGGTAGTAATCAGCCCCAGCATTTT. Translated, it gives CASSPGSNQPQHF.

The V call is TRBV14, the J call TRBJ2-1; the D is unclear. Germline CDR1 SGHDN, CDR2 FVKESK. Trimming pared 5 bases from V and 3 bases from J, leaving 11 bases between. The CDR3 sequence is 14 residues long. CDR3: CASSSDLLYNEQFF. The CDR3 bases are TGTGCCAGCAGCTCCGACTTACTCTACAATGAGCAGTTCTTC.

V usage is TRBV7-3 and J usage is TRBJ2-7; D is perhaps TRBD2 (6 bases). The CDR3 runs to 15 residues. V lost 2 bases and J 3 bases, leaving 14 bases between the germline ends. Germline V gene data show CDR1 as SGHTA and CDR2 as FQGTGA. CDR3 sequence reads: CASSLQRGGNYEQYF. CDR3 in DNA: TGTGCCAGCAGCTTACAAAGGGGCGGGAACTACGAGCAGTACTTC.

This chain links TRBV19 with TRBJ2-7; D perhaps matches TRBD1 (6 bases). CDR1 LNHDA and CDR2 SQIVND come from the germline V gene (reference sequence). Trimming removed 5 bases from V and 3 bases from J, with 17 bases in between. The CDR3 has 15 residues. The CDR3 DNA follows: TGTGCCAGTAGTCTAAAGGGGGTTTTGGACTACGAGCAGTACTTC. This sequence encodes CASSLKGVLDYEQYF.

The chain couples TRBV5-1 to TRBJ1-2; D is uncertain. V was shortened by 5 bases and J by 4 bases, with 12 bases between the two germline ends. CDR3 length: 13 amino acids. The V gene's germline CDR1 is SGHRS and CDR2 YFSETQ. As DNA, the CDR3 is TGCGCCAGCAGTTCCGACGGATCCTATGGCTACACCTTC. Translation gives CASSSDGSYGYTF.

The CDR3 region has the DNA TGTGCCAGCAGTGTTGGGACGGCGCACGAGACCCAGTACTTC. The encoded protein is CASSVGTAHETQYF. J is TRBJ2-5 and V is TRBV2, with D perhaps being TRBD1 or TRBD2 (5 bases each). The CDR3 is 14 residues long. The ends were cut back, 4 bases at V and 5 bases at J, with 14 bases in the middle. The germline CDR1 and CDR2 sequences are SNHLY and FYNNEI.

The J gene is TRBJ2-3, the V gene TRBV27; 13 nucleotides align to TRBD2. J gave up 0 bases and V 5 bases, and 5 bases lay outside the gene matches. Germline V gene data show CDR1 as MNHEY and CDR2 as SMNVEV (reference sequence). This CDR3 is 17 amino acids long. CDR3 bases: TGTGCCAGCAGTCGACTAGCGGGAGGTGGGAGCACAGATACGCAGTATTTT. This codes for CASSRLAGGGSTDTQYF.

Regarding this clone: Other DNA sequences of this sample code for an identical CDR3. The chain is built from TRBV7-9 and TRBJ2-3; TRBD2 might be the D (6 bases). V was trimmed by 2 bases and J by 4 bases, leaving 10 bases between them. Germline assignment: CDR1 SEHNR and CDR2 FQNEAQ (reference sequence). There are 14 residues in the CDR3. The CDR3: CASSLTGRADTQYF. CDR3 DNA: TGTGCCAGCAGCTTAACCGGGAGAGCAGATACGCAGTATTTT.

The chain recombines TRBV11-2 with TRBJ1-1; TRBD1 agrees at 7 bases. Unmatched junction bases numbered 3, after V lost 4 bases and J lost 1 base. Looked up from germline, CDR1 is SGHAT and CDR2 is FQNNGV. The CDR3 has 14 amino acids. The CDR3 DNA reads TGTGCCAGCAGCTCCTGGACAGGGAACACTGAAGCTTTCTTT. Protein sequence: CASSSWTGNTEAFF.

The CDR3 loop reads CASSNTDSYTEAFF. DNA of the CDR3: TGTGCCAGCAGCAACACGGATTCCTACACTGAAGCTTTCTTT. V is TRBV3-1 (or the pseudogene TRBV3-2) and J is TRBJ1-1; no clear D gene. The CDR3 contains 14 residues. V lost 5 bases to trimming and J lost 3 bases, with 13 bases between them. The germline V gene has CDR1 LGHDT and CDR2 YNNKEL (reference sequence).